This is a list of T cell receptor beta chains from one sample in a study of blood T cell repertoires in COVID-19. The data were produced by immunoSEQ multiplex PCR, yet TCRdb's version contains in-frame clones alone and is incomplete. The sample yields 400,000 to 450,000 clones, about 90% seen once. The specimen was peripheral blood. These receptors came from a man aged 18-30 years with COVID-19, enrolled during active disease. The CDR3 runs from the conserved cysteine through the conserved F or W. The D gene is left open where the match is weak. Some rows mark clone size as missing; the rest say once, few, many or name a class of expanded clone.

j_call: TRBJ2-7; clone_size: few; d_call: TRBD2; cdr3_length: 14; v_call: TRBV11-2; cdr3_aa: CASSLEFAGGKQYF; cdr3_nt: TGTGCCAGCAGCTTAGAGTTTGCGGGAGGCAAGCAGTACTTC
j_call: TRBJ1-1; clone_size: NA; d_call: NA; cdr3_length: 13; v_call: TRBV12-3/TRBV12-4; cdr3_aa: CASSPSWEAEAFF; cdr3_nt: TGTGCCAGCAGTCCCTCGTGGGAGGCTGAAGCTTTCTTT
j_call: TRBJ1-2; clone_size: NA; d_call: NA; cdr3_length: 14; v_call: TRBV5-1; cdr3_aa: CASSPGEGVLGYTF; cdr3_nt: TGCGCCAGCAGCCCCGGGGAGGGAGTGTTGGGCTACACCTTC
j_call: TRBJ2-7; clone_size: NA; d_call: NA; cdr3_length: 14; v_call: TRBV5-4; cdr3_aa: CASSTRAGTNEQYF; cdr3_nt: TGTGCCAGCAGCACGCGCGCCGGGACAAACGAGCAGTACTTC
j_call: TRBJ2-2; clone_size: NA; d_call: NA; cdr3_length: 13; v_call: TRBV2; cdr3_aa: CASRGQNTGELFF; cdr3_nt: TGTGCCAGCCGGGGACAGAACACCGGGGAGCTGTTTTTT
j_call: TRBJ2-3; clone_size: NA; d_call: TRBD2; cdr3_length: 15; v_call: TRBV10-3; cdr3_aa: CAICGGAGGTDTQYF; cdr3_nt: TGTGCCATCTGCGGGGGGGCCGGGGGCACAGATACGCAGTATTTT
j_call: TRBJ2-6; clone_size: once; d_call: NA; cdr3_length: 18; v_call: TRBV4-1; cdr3_aa: CASSQESTWVSGANVLTF; cdr3_nt: TGCGCCAGCAGCCAAGAGTCGACTTGGGTCTCTGGGGCCAACGTCCTGACTTTC
j_call: TRBJ2-3; clone_size: NA; d_call: NA; cdr3_length: 13; v_call: TRBV25-1; cdr3_aa: CASSVSVTDTQYF; cdr3_nt: TGTGCCAGCAGTGTATCTGTTACAGATACGCAGTATTTT
j_call: TRBJ2-1; clone_size: NA; d_call: TRBD2; cdr3_length: 18; v_call: TRBV19; cdr3_aa: CASSGWNPSGTSYNEQFF; cdr3_nt: TGTGCCAGTAGTGGTTGGAACCCCTCGGGGACTAGTTACAATGAGCAGTTCTTC
j_call: TRBJ2-1; clone_size: NA; d_call: TRBD2; cdr3_length: 19; v_call: TRBV11-2; cdr3_aa: CASSSLLPDLAGIANEQFF; cdr3_nt: TGTGCCAGCAGCTCCTTATTACCGGATCTAGCGGGAATAGCCAATGAGCAGTTCTTC
j_call: TRBJ2-3; clone_size: NA; d_call: NA; cdr3_length: 14; v_call: TRBV11-3; cdr3_aa: CASSRRLDDDTQYF; cdr3_nt: TGTGCCAGCAGCCGGCGACTAGATGATGATACGCAGTATTTT
j_call: TRBJ2-1; clone_size: NA; d_call: TRBD2; cdr3_length: 16; v_call: TRBV24-1; cdr3_aa: CATSAVAGGVVNEQFF; cdr3_nt: TGTGCCACCAGTGCCGTAGCGGGAGGCGTGGTGAATGAGCAGTTCTTC
j_call: TRBJ1-5; clone_size: NA; d_call: NA; cdr3_length: 15; v_call: TRBV5-5; cdr3_aa: CASSLNRVANQPQHF; cdr3_nt: TGTGCCAGCAGCTTGAACAGGGTGGCCAATCAGCCCCAGCATTTT
j_call: TRBJ2-5; clone_size: NA; d_call: NA; cdr3_length: 13; v_call: TRBV6-5; cdr3_aa: CASSYRGQETQYF; cdr3_nt: TGTGCCAGCAGTTACAGGGGTCAAGAGACCCAGTACTTC
j_call: TRBJ1-1; clone_size: NA; d_call: NA; cdr3_length: 14; v_call: TRBV15; cdr3_aa: CATSTVFRNTEAFF; cdr3_nt: TGTGCCACCAGCACTGTGTTTAGGAACACTGAAGCTTTCTTT
j_call: TRBJ1-1; clone_size: NA; d_call: NA; cdr3_length: 11; v_call: TRBV3-1/TRBV3-2; cdr3_aa: CASRSRVEAFF; cdr3_nt: TGTGCCAGCAGATCGAGGGTGGAAGCTTTCTTT